This T cell receptor (beta chain) came from a study of metastatic and nonmetastatic thyroid tumors. Among the patients, none had received any treatment before thyroid surgery. TCRdb reanalyzed the PCR reads via MiXCR. The sample consists of about 41,000 clones, 25% to 30% of them appearing once. Trimming pared 7 bases from V and 4 bases from J, leaving 13 bases between. The CDR3 covers 12 residues. Germline V gives CDR1 GTSNPN, CDR2 SVGIG (reference sequence). Sequenced material: blood. The source is a male donor with papillary thyroid cancer or a benign thyroid nodule (not recorded which). Some clones in this sample may be carry-over from other donors' samples. The gene calls are TRBV30 and TRBJ1-1; TRBD1 might be the D (6 bases). DNA of the CDR3: TGTGCCTCTAAGGGGGTCGGCACTGAAGCTTTCTTT. This codes for CASKGVGTEAFF.